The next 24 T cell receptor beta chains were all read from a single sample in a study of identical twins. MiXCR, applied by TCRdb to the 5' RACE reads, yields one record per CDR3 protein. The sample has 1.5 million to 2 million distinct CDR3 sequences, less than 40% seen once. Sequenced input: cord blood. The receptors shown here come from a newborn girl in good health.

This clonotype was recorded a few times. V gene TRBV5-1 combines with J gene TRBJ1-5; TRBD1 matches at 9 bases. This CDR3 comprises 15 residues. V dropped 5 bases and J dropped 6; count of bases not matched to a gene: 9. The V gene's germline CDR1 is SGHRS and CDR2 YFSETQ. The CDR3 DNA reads TGCGCCAGCAGACCCGGGACAGGGATCATTCAGCCCCAGCATTTT. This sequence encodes CASRPGTGIIQPQHF.

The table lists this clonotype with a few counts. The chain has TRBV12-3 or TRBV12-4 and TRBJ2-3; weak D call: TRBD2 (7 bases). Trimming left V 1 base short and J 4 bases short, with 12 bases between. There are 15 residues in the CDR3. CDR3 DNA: TGTGCCAGCAGTTTAGGGGGGGGCCCAGCAGATACGCAGTATTTT. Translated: CASSLGGGPADTQYF.

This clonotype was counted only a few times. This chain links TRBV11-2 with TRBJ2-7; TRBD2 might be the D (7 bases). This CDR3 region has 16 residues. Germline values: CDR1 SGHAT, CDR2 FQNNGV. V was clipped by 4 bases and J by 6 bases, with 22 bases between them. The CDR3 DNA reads TGTGCCAGCAGCTCCCTAGTCGCGGGGGCTTATCGCGAGCAGTACTTC. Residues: CASSSLVAGAYREQYF. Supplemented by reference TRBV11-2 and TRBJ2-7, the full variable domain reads EAGVAQSPRYKIIEKRQSVAFWCNPISGHATLYWYQQILGQGPKLLIQFQNNGVVDDSQLPKDRFSAERLKGVDSTLKIQPAKLEDSAVYLCASSSLVAGAYREQYFGPGTRLTVT.

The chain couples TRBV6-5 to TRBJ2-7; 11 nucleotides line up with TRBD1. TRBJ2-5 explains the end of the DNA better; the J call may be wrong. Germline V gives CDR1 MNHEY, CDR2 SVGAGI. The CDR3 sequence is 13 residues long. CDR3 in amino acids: CASGQGATETQYF. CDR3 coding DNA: TGTGCCAGCGGACAGGGGGCTACGGAGACCCAGTACTTC.

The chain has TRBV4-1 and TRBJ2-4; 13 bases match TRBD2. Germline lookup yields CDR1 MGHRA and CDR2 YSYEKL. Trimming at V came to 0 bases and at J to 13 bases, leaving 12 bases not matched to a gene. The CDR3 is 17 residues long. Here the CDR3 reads CASSQDRSGTSGKEQYF. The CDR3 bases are TGCGCCAGCAGCCAAGATCGATCCGGGACTAGCGGGAAAGAGCAGTACTTC.

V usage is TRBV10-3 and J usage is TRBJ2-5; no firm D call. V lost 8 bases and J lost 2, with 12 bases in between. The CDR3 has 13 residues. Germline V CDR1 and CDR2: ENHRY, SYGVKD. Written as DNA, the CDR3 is TGTGCCATCGGCTACCGGGTTCAAGAGACCCAGTACTTC. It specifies CAIGYRVQETQYF.

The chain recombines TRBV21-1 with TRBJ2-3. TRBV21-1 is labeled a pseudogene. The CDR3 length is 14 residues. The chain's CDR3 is CASSKANSTDTQYF. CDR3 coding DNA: TGTGCCAGCAGCAAAGCAAACAGCACAGATACGCAGTATTTT.

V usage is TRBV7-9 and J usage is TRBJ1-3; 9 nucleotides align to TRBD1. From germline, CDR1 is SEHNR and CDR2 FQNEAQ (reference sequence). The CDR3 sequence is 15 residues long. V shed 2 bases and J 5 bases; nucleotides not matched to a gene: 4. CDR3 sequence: CASSLPGTGRNTIYF. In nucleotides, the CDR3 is TGTGCCAGCAGCTTACCCGGGACAGGGAGAAACACCATATATTTT.

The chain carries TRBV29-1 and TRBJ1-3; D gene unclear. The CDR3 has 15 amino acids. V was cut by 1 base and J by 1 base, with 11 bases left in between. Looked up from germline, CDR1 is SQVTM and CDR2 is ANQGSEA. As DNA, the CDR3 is TGCAGCGTTGAAGGGGTAGGCCCGTCTGGAAACACCATATATTTT. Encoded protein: CSVEGVGPSGNTIYF.

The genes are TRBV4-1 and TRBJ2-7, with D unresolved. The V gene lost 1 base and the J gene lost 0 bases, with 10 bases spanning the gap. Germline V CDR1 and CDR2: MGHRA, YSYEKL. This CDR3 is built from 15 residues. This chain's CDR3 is CASSQAPLSSYEQYF. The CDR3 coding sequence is TGCGCCAGCAGCCAAGCCCCCCTAAGCTCCTACGAGCAGTACTTC.

In nucleotides, the CDR3 is TGCAGTGGTAGCGGGAGGCCGACCGGGGAGCTGTTTTTT. It specifies CSGSGRPTGELFF. The chain couples TRBV20-1 to TRBJ2-2, with 10 bases fitting TRBD2. The CDR3 is made up of 13 amino acids. The junction had 4 bases not matched to a gene; V was cut back by 7 bases and J by 5 bases. The V gene's germline CDR1 is DFQATT and CDR2 SNEGSKA (reference sequence).

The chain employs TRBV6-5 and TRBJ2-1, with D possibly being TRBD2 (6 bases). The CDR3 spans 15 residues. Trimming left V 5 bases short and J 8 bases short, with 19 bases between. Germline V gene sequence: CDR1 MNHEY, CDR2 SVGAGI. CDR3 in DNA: TGTGCCAGCAGTCAGGGACTCCTTCTTCTGGATGAGCAGTTCTTC. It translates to CASSQGLLLLDEQFF.

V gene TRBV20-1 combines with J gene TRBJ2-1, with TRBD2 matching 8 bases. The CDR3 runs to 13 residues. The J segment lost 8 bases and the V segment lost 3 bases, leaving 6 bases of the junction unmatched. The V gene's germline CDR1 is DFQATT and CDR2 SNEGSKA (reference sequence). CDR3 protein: CSASGGAVYEQFF. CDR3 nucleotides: TGCAGTGCTAGCGGGGGGGCCGTCTATGAGCAGTTCTTC.

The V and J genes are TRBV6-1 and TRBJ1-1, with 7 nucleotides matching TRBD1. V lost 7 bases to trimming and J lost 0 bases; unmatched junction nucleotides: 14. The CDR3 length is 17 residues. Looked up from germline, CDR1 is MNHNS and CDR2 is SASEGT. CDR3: CASKQGRASGLNTEAFF. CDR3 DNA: TGTGCCAGCAAACAGGGGAGGGCCTCGGGCCTGAACACTGAAGCTTTCTTT.

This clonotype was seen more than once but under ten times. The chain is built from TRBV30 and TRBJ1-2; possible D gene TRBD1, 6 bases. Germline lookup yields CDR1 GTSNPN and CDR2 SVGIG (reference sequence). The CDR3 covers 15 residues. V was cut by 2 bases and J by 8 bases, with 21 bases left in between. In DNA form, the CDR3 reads TGTGCCTGGAGTCCCTTGGGATCAGGGGCTTGGGGCTACACCTTC. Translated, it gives CAWSPLGSGAWGYTF.

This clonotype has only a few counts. CDR3: CSAVGGNSPLHF. DNA for the CDR3: TGCAGTGCTGTTGGAGGGAATTCACCCCTCCACTTT. V gene TRBV20-1 combines with J gene TRBJ1-6; no clear D. CDR3 length: 12 residues. V lost 5 bases and J 7 bases, leaving 9 bases between the germline ends. Germline values: CDR1 DFQATT, CDR2 SNEGSKA (reference sequence).

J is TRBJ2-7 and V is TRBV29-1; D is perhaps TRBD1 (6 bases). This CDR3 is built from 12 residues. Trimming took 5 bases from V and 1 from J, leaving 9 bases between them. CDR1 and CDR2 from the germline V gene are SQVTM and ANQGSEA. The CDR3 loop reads CSVQQGSYEQYF. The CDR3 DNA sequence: TGCAGCGTTCAACAGGGTTCCTACGAGCAGTACTTC.

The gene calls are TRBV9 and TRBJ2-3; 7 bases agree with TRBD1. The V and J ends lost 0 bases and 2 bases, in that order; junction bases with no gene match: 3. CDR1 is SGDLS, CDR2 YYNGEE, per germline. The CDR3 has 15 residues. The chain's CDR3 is CASSVGQGLTDTQYF. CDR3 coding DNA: TGTGCCAGCAGCGTAGGACAGGGCCTCACAGATACGCAGTATTTT. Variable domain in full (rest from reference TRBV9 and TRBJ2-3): DSGVTQTPKHLITATGQRVTLRCSPRSGDLSVYWYQQSLDQGLQFLIQYYNGEERAKGNILERFSAQQFPDLHSELNLSSLELGDSALYFCASSVGQGLTDTQYFGPGTRLTVL.

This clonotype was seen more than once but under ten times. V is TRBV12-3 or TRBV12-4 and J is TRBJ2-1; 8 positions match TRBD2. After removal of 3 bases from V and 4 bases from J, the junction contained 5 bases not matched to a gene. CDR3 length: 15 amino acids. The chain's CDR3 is CASSFAGGHYNEQFF. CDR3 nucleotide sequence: TGTGCCAGCAGTTTTGCGGGGGGCCATTACAATGAGCAGTTCTTC.

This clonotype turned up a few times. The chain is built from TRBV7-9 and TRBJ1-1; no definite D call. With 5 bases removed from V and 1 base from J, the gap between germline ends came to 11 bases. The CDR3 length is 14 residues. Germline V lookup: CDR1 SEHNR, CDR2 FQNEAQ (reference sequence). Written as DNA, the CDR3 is TGTGCCAGCAGCCTTCCGGCCCAGAACACTGAAGCTTTCTTT. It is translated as CASSLPAQNTEAFF.

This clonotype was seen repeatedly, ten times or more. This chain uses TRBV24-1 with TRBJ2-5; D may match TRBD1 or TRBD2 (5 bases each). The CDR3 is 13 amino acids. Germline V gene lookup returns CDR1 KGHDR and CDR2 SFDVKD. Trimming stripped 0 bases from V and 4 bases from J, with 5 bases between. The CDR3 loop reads CATSDLGGETQYF. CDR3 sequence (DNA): TGTGCCACCAGTGATTTGGGGGGAGAGACCCAGTACTTC.

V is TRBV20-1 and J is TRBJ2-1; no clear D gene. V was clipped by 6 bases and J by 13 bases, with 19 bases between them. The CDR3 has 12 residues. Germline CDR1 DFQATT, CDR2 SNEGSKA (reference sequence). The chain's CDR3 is CSASPTTAAQFF. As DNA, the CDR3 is TGCAGTGCATCACCAACTACCGCAGCCCAGTTCTTC.

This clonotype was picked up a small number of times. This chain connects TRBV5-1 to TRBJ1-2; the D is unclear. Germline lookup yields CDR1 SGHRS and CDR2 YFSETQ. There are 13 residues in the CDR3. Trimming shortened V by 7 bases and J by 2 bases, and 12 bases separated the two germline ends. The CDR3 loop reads CASSQAQNYGYTF. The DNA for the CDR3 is TGCGCCAGCTCCCAAGCACAGAACTATGGCTACACCTTC.

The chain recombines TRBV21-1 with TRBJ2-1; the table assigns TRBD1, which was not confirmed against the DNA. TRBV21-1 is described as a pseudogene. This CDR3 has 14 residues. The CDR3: CASNRGAFYNEQFF. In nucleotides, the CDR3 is TGTGCCAGCAATAGAGGGGCGTTTTACAATGAGCAGTTCTTC.